This paragraph reports one T cell receptor (beta chain). The data originate from a study of T-cell memory formation after mild COVID-19. The CDR3 spans 12 residues. Trimming took off 5 bases at V and 5 bases at J, with 9 bases between the two ends. Germline lookup yields CDR1 SGHAT and CDR2 FQNNGV. Via MiXCR, TCRdb re-called the 5' RACE reads, giving one row per CDR3 protein. The sample holds around 300,000 distinct CDR3 sequences, approximately 18% seen once. The clonotype comes from a man younger than 35 who had mild COVID-19 (a few samples of this study predate the infection). Cell type and time point are not known. The chain recombines TRBV11-2 with TRBJ2-5; D perhaps matches TRBD1 (5 bases). Source material: PBMCs or a T cell subset sorted from them (not recorded which). The CDR3, as DNA: TGTGCCAGCAGCGGCCCAGGGGAGACCCAGTACTTC. Translating gives CASSGPGETQYF.